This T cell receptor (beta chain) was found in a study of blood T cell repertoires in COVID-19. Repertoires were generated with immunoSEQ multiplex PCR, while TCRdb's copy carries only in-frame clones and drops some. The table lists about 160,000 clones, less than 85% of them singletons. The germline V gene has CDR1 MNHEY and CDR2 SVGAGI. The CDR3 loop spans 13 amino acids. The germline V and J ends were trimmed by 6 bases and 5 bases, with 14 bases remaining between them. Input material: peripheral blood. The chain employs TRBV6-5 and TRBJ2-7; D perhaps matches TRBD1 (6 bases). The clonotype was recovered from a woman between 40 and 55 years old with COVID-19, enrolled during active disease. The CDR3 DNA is TGTGCCAGCAGAACCAACAGGGTCCACGAGCAGTACTTC. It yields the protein CASRTNRVHEQYF.